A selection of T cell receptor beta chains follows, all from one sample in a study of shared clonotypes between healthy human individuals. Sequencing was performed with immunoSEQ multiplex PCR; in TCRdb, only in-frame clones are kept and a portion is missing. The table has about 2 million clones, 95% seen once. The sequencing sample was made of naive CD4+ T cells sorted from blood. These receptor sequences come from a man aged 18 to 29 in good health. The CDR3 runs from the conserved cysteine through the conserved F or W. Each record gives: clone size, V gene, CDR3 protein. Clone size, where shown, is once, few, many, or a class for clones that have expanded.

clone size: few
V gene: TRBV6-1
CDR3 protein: CASSENNYGYTF

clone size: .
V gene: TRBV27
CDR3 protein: CASSTRTGGVTDTQYF

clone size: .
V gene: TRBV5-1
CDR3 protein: CASSPGVPGQRTNEKLFF

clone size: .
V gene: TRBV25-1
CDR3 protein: CASSGRGSGAKNIQYF

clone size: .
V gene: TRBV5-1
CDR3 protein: CASSLGRTATNEKLFF

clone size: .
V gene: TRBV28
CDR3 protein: CASSIHSTGTLHF

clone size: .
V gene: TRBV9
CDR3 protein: CASSVGDSKPETQYF

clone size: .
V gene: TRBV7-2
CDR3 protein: CASSSRPINTQYF

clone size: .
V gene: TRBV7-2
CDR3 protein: CASSLDRVVASHNEQFF

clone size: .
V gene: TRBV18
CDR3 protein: CASSPLSLAGNTGELFF

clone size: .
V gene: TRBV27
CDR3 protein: CASSPSPPTEAFF